Presented here are 12 T cell receptor beta chains from one specimen sequenced in a study of regulatory T cells in long-lasting Graves disease. Arm-PCR of CDR3 regions with iRepertoire HTBI primers generated TCR beta libraries. One entry per CDR3 protein results from TCRdb running MiXCR on the multiplex PCR reads. This sample has hundreds of thousands of distinct CDR3 sequences, with around 17% found just once. As to time point: newly diagnosed GD, antithyroid drugs for less than 3 months. The authors made the TCR library using RNA they extracted from PBMCs. These records were also assigned to another study, of T cells in Graves' hyperthyroidism and ophthalmopathy.

The sequencing here drew on peripheral blood mononuclear cells (PBMCs), taken at new diagnosis, from a patient treated with antithyroid drugs. The receptors were sampled from a woman aged 30 to 39 with Graves disease.

This clonotype was detected ten times or more. J is TRBJ2-2 and V is TRBV7-6; 10 bases are a match to TRBD2. This CDR3 spans 16 amino acids. V was clipped by 0 bases and J by 6 bases; unmatched bases: 4. Germline CDR1 SGHVS, CDR2 FNYEAQ. The CDR3 nucleotides are TGTGCCAGCAGCTTAGCGTATACTAGCGGGGCCGGGGAGCTGTTTTTT. This translates into CASSLAYTSGAGELFF.

This clonotype was counted many times. This rearrangement joins TRBV27 to TRBJ2-2, with TRBD2 as a possible D gene (5 bases). The germline gives CDR1 MNHEY, CDR2 SMNVEV (reference sequence). The CDR3 runs 13 residues. With 2 bases removed from V and 5 bases from J, the gap between germline ends came to 6 bases. The CDR3 loop is CASSLRGTGELFF. CDR3 nucleotide sequence: TGTGCCAGCAGTTTACGGGGTACCGGGGAGCTGTTTTTT.

This clonotype has only a few counts. The V and J genes are TRBV19 and TRBJ2-3; 9 nucleotides match TRBD1. Trimming at V came to 6 bases and at J to 5 bases, leaving 6 bases not matched to a gene. Germline CDR1 is LNHDA and CDR2 is SQIVND (reference sequence). There are 14 residues in the CDR3. CDR3 bases: TGTGCCAGTAGCTACAGGGGGCACGGAGATACGCAGTATTTT. Translating gives CASSYRGHGDTQYF.

This clonotype has at least ten counts. The V call is TRBV6-1, the J call TRBJ2-7; 8 nucleotides line up with TRBD1. Looked up from germline, CDR1 is MNHNS and CDR2 is SASEGT. J was trimmed by 4 bases and V by 6 bases; bases with no gene match: 11. The CDR3 runs to 15 residues. CDR3 loop: CASRQDRVAPYEQYF. The CDR3 DNA follows: TGTGCCAGCAGACAGGACAGGGTGGCCCCTTACGAGCAGTACTTC.

CDR3 sequence reads: CASSKAQGYPGELFF. The CDR3 region has the DNA TGTGCCAGCAGCAAAGCACAGGGTTACCCCGGGGAGCTGTTTTTT. The rearrangement uses TRBV2 and TRBJ2-2, with TRBD1 as a possible D gene (6 bases). The germline CDR1 and CDR2 sequences are SNHLY and FYNNEI. The length of the CDR3 is 15 residues. V lost 6 bases, J lost 6 bases, and 17 bases lay in between.

This clonotype was seen at least ten times. The chain combines TRBV28 with TRBJ1-3; unclear D gene. The V gene's germline CDR1 is MDHEN and CDR2 SYDVKM. CDR3 length: 13 residues. The germline V and J ends were trimmed by 8 bases and 0 bases, with 8 bases remaining between them. CDR3 amino acids: CASVRPSGNTIYF. In nucleotides, the CDR3 is TGTGCCAGCGTGAGGCCCTCTGGAAACACCATATATTTT.

This clonotype occurred a few times. The genes are TRBV18 and TRBJ2-3; D is undetermined. Germline loops: CDR1 KGHSH, CDR2 LQKENI. The CDR3 is 15 amino acids. Trimming removed 3 bases at V and 4 bases at J, with 14 bases between. Here the CDR3 DNA reads TGTGCCAGCTCACCCTCCGGGTCTGGCGCAGATACGCAGTATTTT. Amino acid sequence: CASSPSGSGADTQYF.

The rearrangement links TRBV4-1 to TRBJ1-4; D is unclear. Looked up from germline, CDR1 is MGHRA and CDR2 is YSYEKL. Between the trimmed V and J ends, which lost 4 bases and 3 bases, there was a span of 9 bases. The CDR3 totals 14 residues. The CDR3 DNA reads as TGCGCCAGCAGCCCCTTCTTCTCTAATGAAAAACTGTTTTTT. Encoded protein: CASSPFFSNEKLFF.

About this clonotype: A read error may explain this, as a much larger clone is one base away. The CDR3 bases are TGTGCCAGCAGTTTTCTTGATGTGGGCGTCCACGAGCAGTACTTC. Protein product: CASSFLDVGVHEQYF. V usage is TRBV28 and J usage is TRBJ2-7, with D unclear. Germline V gene data show CDR1 as MDHEN and CDR2 as SYDVKM. V shed 3 bases and J shed 5 bases, with 17 bases lying between them. The CDR3 runs 15 residues.

V is TRBV20-1 and J is TRBJ2-2; D call uncertain. V was clipped by 8 bases and J by 4 bases, with 11 bases between them. Per the germline V gene, CDR1 is DFQATT and CDR2 is SNEGSKA (reference sequence). The CDR3 is 12 residues long. The CDR3 sequence: CSTSLATGELFF. CDR3 in DNA: TGCAGTACAAGTTTGGCCACCGGGGAGCTGTTTTTT.

In this sample, this clonotype turned up a few times. This rearrangement joins TRBV12-3 or TRBV12-4 to TRBJ2-1; D is perhaps TRBD2 (5 bases). The CDR3 contains 15 residues. Deletions cut 1 base from V and 7 bases from J, with 14 bases between. In DNA form, the CDR3 reads TGTGCCAGCAGTTTAGGACCTAGCCCCCTGAATGAGCAGTTCTTC. Its protein product is CASSLGPSPLNEQFF.

A word on this clonotype: This likely came from a read error, as a far larger clone is one base away. The CDR3 sequence is CASIDSYSNQPQHF. The CDR3 coding sequence is TGTGCCAGCATCGACAGCTATAGCAATCAGCCCCAGCATTTT. The chain uses TRBV3-1 and TRBJ1-5, with D tentatively TRBD1 (5 bases). This CDR3 has 14 amino acids. The germline V gene has CDR1 LGHDT and CDR2 YNNKEL (reference sequence). Trimming removed 7 bases at V and 0 bases at J, with 10 bases between.